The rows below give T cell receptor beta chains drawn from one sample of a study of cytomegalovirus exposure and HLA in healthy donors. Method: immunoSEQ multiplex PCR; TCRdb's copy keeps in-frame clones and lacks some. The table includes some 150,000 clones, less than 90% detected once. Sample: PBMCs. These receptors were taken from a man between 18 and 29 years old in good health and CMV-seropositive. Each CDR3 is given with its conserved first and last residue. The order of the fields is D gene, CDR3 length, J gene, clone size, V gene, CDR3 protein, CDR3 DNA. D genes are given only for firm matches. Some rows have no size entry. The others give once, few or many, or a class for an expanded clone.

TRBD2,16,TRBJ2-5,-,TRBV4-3,CASSQETSGSLETQYF,TGCGCCAGCAGCCAAGAGACTAGCGGGAGTCTGGAGACCCAGTACTTC
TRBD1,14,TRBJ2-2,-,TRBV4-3,CASEPGQGAGELFF,TGCGCCAGTGAACCGGGACAGGGTGCCGGGGAGCTGTTTTTT
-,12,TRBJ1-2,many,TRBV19,CASSPRDYGYTF,TGTGCCAGTAGTCCGAGGGACTATGGCTACACCTTC
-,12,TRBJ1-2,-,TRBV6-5,CASTKGDYGYTF,TGTGCCAGCACCAAAGGGGACTATGGCTACACCTTC
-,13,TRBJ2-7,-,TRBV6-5,CASVGLSPYEQYF,TGTGCCAGCGTTGGACTTTCCCCCTACGAGCAGTACTTC
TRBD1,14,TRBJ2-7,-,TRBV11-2,CASSLAAGTDEQYF,TGTGCCAGCAGCCTCGCGGCCGGGACAGACGAGCAGTACTTC
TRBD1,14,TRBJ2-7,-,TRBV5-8,CASSLGDSSHEQYF,TGTGCCAGCAGCTTGGGGGACAGCTCGCACGAGCAGTACTTC
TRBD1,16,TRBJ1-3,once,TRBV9,CASSGGQGRPGNTIYF,TGTGCCAGCAGCGGGGGACAGGGGAGACCTGGAAACACCATATATTTT
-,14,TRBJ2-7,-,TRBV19,CASSPRGGFYEQYF,TGTGCCAGTAGTCCCCGAGGAGGGTTTTACGAGCAGTACTTC
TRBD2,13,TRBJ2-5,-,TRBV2,CASSASGRETQYF,TGTGCCAGCAGTGCTAGCGGGAGAGAGACCCAGTACTTC
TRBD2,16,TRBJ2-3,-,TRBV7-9,CASSLGTSGVTDTQYF,TGTGCCAGCAGCTTAGGGACTAGCGGAGTCACAGATACGCAGTATTTT
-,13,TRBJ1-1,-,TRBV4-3,CASSQGRNTEAFF,TGCGCCAGCAGCCAGGGGCGAAACACTGAAGCTTTCTTT
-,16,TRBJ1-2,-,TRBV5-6,CASSLRGSDYLYGYTF,TGTGCCAGCAGCTTAAGGGGATCAGATTACTTATATGGCTACACCTTC
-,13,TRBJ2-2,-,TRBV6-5,CASSRTGTGELFF,TGTGCCAGCAGTCGTACGGGCACCGGGGAGCTGTTTTTT
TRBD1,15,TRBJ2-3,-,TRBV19,CASSIGGQYEDTQYF,TGTGCCAGTAGTATAGGGGGACAGTATGAAGATACGCAGTATTTT
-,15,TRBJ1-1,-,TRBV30,CAWNTPGVPNTEAFF,TGTGCCTGGAACACCCCCGGAGTGCCGAACACTGAAGCTTTCTTT
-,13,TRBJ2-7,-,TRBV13,CASSLSSPYEQYF,TGTGCCAGCAGCCTCAGTTCTCCCTACGAGCAGTACTTC
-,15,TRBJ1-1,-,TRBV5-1,CASTEAGRLNTEAFF,TGCGCCAGCACCGAGGCGGGGCGATTGAACACTGAAGCTTTCTTT
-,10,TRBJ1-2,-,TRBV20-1,CSASISGYTF,TGCAGTGCTAGTATCAGTGGCTACACCTTC
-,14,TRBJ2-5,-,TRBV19,CASTRVAEQETQYF,TGTGCCAGTACCCGGGTAGCGGAACAAGAGACCCAGTACTTC
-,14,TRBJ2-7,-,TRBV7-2,CASSLATESYEQYF,TGTGCCAGCAGCTTAGCTACAGAATCCTACGAGCAGTACTTC
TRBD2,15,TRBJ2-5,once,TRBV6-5,CASSYGTSRQETQYF,TGTGCCAGCAGTTACGGGACTAGCAGGCAAGAGACCCAGTACTTC
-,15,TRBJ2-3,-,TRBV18,CASSPAGSPADTQYF,TGTGCCAGCTCCCCCGCGGGCTCTCCCGCAGATACGCAGTATTTT
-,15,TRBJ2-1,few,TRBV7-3,CASSIQRGDYNEQFF,TGTGCCAGCAGTATTCAACGGGGAGATTACAATGAGCAGTTCTTC
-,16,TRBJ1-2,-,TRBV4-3,CASSQDKIKGANGYTF,TGCGCCAGCAGCCAAGATAAAATAAAAGGGGCCAATGGCTACACCTTC
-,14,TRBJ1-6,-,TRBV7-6,CASSPGQLNSPLHF,TGTGCCAGCAGCCCTGGACAGCTAAATTCACCCCTCCACTTT
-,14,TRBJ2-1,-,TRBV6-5,CASRGTGRVNEQFF,TGTGCCAGCAGGGGAACAGGGAGGGTGAATGAGCAGTTCTTC
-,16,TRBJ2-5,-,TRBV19,CASSITGRVGQETQYF,TGTGCCAGTAGTATAACTGGCAGGGTAGGGCAAGAGACCCAGTACTTC
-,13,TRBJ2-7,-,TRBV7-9,CASSLGGTYEQYF,TGTGCCAGCAGCTTAGGCGGAACCTACGAGCAGTACTTC
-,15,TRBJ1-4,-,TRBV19,CASSMPLGGSEKLFF,TGTGCCAGTAGTATGCCCCTGGGGGGTAGCGAAAAACTGTTTTTT
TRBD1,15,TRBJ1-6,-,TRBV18,CASSDRTGEGSPLHF,TGTGCCAGCTCAGACCGGACAGGGGAAGGTTCACCCCTCCACTTT
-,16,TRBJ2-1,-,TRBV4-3,CASSRGAGSSYNEQFF,TGCGCCAGCAGCCGAGGCGCCGGTAGCTCCTACAATGAGCAGTTCTTC
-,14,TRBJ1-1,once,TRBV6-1,CATQGHLGNTEAFF,TGTGCCACTCAGGGGCACTTAGGGAACACTGAAGCTTTCTTT
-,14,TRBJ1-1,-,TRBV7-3,CASSPRGGDTEAFF,TGTGCCAGCAGTCCCAGAGGGGGAGACACTGAAGCTTTCTTT
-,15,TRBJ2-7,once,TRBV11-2,CASSLSGRYTYEQYF,TGTGCCAGCAGCTTAAGCGGCCGATACACCTACGAGCAGTACTTC
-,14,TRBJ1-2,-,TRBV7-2,CASSPDSGLYGYTF,TGTGCCAGCAGCCCCGACTCGGGACTCTATGGCTACACCTTC
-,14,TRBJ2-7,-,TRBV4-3,CASSISLAYYEQYF,TGCGCCAGCAGCATAAGTCTAGCGTACTACGAGCAGTACTTC
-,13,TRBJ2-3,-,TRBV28,CATAQGGGDTQYF,TGTGCCACGGCGCAGGGCGGCGGAGATACGCAGTATTTT
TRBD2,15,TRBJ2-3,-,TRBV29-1,CSVEGSLAGTDTQYF,TGCAGCGTTGAAGGAAGTCTAGCGGGCACAGATACGCAGTATTTT
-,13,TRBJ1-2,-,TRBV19,CASLREGNYGYTF,TGTGCCAGCCTGCGAGAGGGCAACTATGGCTACACCTTC
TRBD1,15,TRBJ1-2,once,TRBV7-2,CASSLSGQVAVGYTF,TGTGCCAGCAGCTTATCGGGACAGGTGGCCGTTGGCTACACCTTC
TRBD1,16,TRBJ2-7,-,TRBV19,CASSMMTGKVGNEQYF,TGTGCCAGTAGTATGATGACAGGGAAAGTAGGGAACGAGCAGTACTTC
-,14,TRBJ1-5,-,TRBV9,CASSVEAGLRPQHF,TGTGCCAGCAGCGTAGAGGCAGGATTGAGGCCCCAGCATTTT
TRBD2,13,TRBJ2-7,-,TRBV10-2,CASRAGGGYEQYF,TGCGCCAGCAGAGCGGGAGGAGGGTACGAGCAGTACTTC
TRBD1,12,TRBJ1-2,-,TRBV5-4,CASSVPGQDFTF,TGTGCCAGCAGCGTGCCAGGACAGGACTTCACCTTC
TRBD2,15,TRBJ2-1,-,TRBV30,CAWSRGLAGVNEQFF,TGTGCCTGGAGTCGGGGACTAGCGGGAGTAAATGAGCAGTTCTTC
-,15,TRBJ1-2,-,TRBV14,CASSQNSYDHYGYTF,TGTGCCAGCAGCCAAAACAGCTATGACCACTATGGCTACACCTTC
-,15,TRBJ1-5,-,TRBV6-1,CASSEGTELTQPQHF,TGTGCCAGCAGTGAAGGTACGGAGCTCACCCAGCCCCAGCATTTT